The next 8 T cell receptor beta chains were all read from a single sample in a study of cytomegalovirus exposure and HLA in healthy donors. Primers: 60 Vbeta forward and 13 Jbeta reverse. Libraries were prepared by immunoSEQ multiplex PCR; TCRdb keeps only in-frame clonotypes and omits some of them. The sample lists under 250,000 clones; about 80% were seen once. Sequencing used PBMCs. These receptors originate from an older woman in good health and CMV-seropositive.

The V call is TRBV28, the J call TRBJ2-1, with D uncertain. Looked up from germline, CDR1 is MDHEN and CDR2 is SYDVKM. The ends were cut back, 5 bases at V and 5 bases at J, with 16 bases in the middle. The CDR3 is 15 amino acids. CDR3 in amino acids: CASSVRRVLNNEQFF. Written as DNA, the CDR3 is TGTGCCAGCAGTGTCAGGCGCGTACTGAACAATGAGCAGTTCTTC. The full variable domain, in which reference TRBV28 and TRBJ2-1 provide the parts outside the CDR3, is DVKVTQSSRYLVKRTGEKVFLECVQDMDHENMFWYRQDPGLGLRLIYFSYDVKMKEKGDIPEGYSVSREKKERFSLILESASTNQTSMYLCASSVRRVLNNEQFFGPGTRLTVL.

The chain employs TRBV7-3 and TRBJ2-2; TRBD2 is a possible D gene (5 bases). In germline, CDR1 is SGHTA, CDR2 FQGTGA. The CDR3 runs 14 residues. Between the trimmed V and J ends, which lost 5 bases and 8 bases, there was a span of 15 bases. This chain's CDR3 is CASSRRLSTGELFF. The CDR3 DNA sequence: TGTGCCAGCAGCCGTAGACTATCTACAGGGGAGCTGTTTTTT.

The chain joins TRBV19 to TRBJ2-6, with 10 bases aligning to TRBD2. V shed 7 bases, J shed 0 bases, and the junction held 12 bases outside the gene matches. CDR3 length: 19 residues. Germline assignment: CDR1 LNHDA and CDR2 SQIVND (reference sequence). CDR3 loop: CASMGRLAGVPSGANVLTF. CDR3 sequence (DNA): TGTGCCAGTATGGGCCGTCTAGCGGGAGTCCCCTCTGGGGCCAACGTCCTGACTTTC.

The genes are TRBV30 and TRBJ1-5; 10 nucleotides match TRBD1. The CDR3 consists of 16 residues. J lost 1 base, V lost 1 base, and 4 bases had no gene match. The germline gives CDR1 GTSNPN, CDR2 SVGIG (reference sequence). The CDR3 DNA sequence: TGTGCCTGGAGTGGACCGGGACAGGGGAGCAATCAGCCCCAGCATTTT. Its protein product is CAWSGPGQGSNQPQHF.

The rearrangement joins TRBV5-1 to TRBJ1-2, with D maybe TRBD1 (6 bases). Germline lookup yields CDR1 SGHRS and CDR2 YFSETQ. The CDR3 has 15 amino acids. The ends were cut back, 4 bases at V and 1 base at J, with 14 bases in the middle. The CDR3 loop is CASSLDRSLNYGYTF. CDR3 coding DNA: TGCGCCAGCAGCCTCGACAGGAGCCTTAACTATGGCTACACCTTC.

V gene TRBV11-2 combines with J gene TRBJ2-5; TRBD2 aligns across 7 bases. The CDR3 spans 15 residues. Germline values: CDR1 SGHAT, CDR2 FQNNGV. Germline trimming cut 8 bases from V and 5 bases from J; bases unmatched to any gene: 14. The CDR3 is CASRPPGGGVETQYF. The DNA of the CDR3 is TGTGCCAGCCGTCCCCCGGGAGGAGGGGTGGAGACCCAGTACTTC.

CDR3 sequence (DNA): TGTGCCAGCATTGCCTTGCTCGGGTTCGGGGTCTCCTACGAGCAGTACTTC. Translation gives CASIALLGFGVSYEQYF. V usage is TRBV2 and J usage is TRBJ2-7; D perhaps matches TRBD2 (5 bases). V shed 7 bases and J shed 0 bases, with 22 bases lying between them. The CDR3 is 17 residues long. CDR1 and CDR2 from the germline V gene are SNHLY and FYNNEI.

The chain links TRBV10-3 to TRBJ1-6, with D tentatively TRBD1 (5 bases). The CDR3 consists of 15 residues. Trimming removed 5 bases at V and 7 bases at J, with 15 bases between. In germline, CDR1 is ENHRY, CDR2 SYGVKD. This CDR3 is CAISKEGNPNSPLHF. The CDR3 bases are TGTGCCATCAGTAAGGAGGGGAATCCCAATTCACCCCTCCACTTT.